This T cell receptor beta chain was obtained from a study of TIL therapy for anti-PD-1-resistant metastatic lung cancer (dated by TCRdb to 2020 to 2023). Some background on the complete study: Tumors were collected before any PD-1/PD-L1 blockade, after which patients were given nivolumab, and patients who progressed were given lymphodepletion, an infusion of expanded TIL and IL-2. Most of the cohort had lung adenocarcinoma, including a handful of EGFR-mutant tumors and two ALK-rearranged tumors, and half of the patients were either current or former smokers. Across the cohort, whole-exome sequencing showed a median non-synonymous tumor mutation burden of approximately 1.5 mutations per megabase. T cell receptor beta sequencing of tumor and peripheral blood was used to follow clonotypes across the tumor, the expanded TIL product and serial blood samples. A median age of about 59 years (range roughly 35-75) and a median tumor PD-L1 proportion score of 6% to 7% were recorded among enrolled patients.

This clone was counted only a few times. Its binding antigen is unknown. It has no much larger one-base neighbor in the sample; base qualities were not kept. What the research found in general, with its limitations: The baseline peripheral repertoire was partially replaced by infused TIL clonotypes, which then decayed over months, and persistence showed no apparent association with response. The study protocol defined all tumor marker inferences as exploratory. The cohort was highly selected, with more treatment-naive, never-smoker and oncogene-addicted patients than typical, limiting generalizability.

TCR beta CDR3 regions were amplified from genomic DNA with the immunoSEQ v3 hsTCRB kit using bias-controlled multiplex PCR. TCR libraries were sequenced on an Illumina NextSeq 500 to approximately 2 million read pairs for survey level or roughly 4.5-6.5 million for deep level. The published analysis was carried out like this. The immunoSEQ Analyzer software assigned V, D and J genes, filtered out non-productive sequences, and reported clonality. Repertoires were compared by productive Simpson clonality and by the Morisita overlap index of productive TRB rearrangements between infused TIL and blood. Absolute clonotype counts in blood were estimated by multiplying the lymphocyte count by the CD3+ fraction and by the productive frequency of the clone. TCRdb re-hosts the immuneACCESS table, in-frame sequences only. Its copies lack some clones; in the studies checked, an unresolved V gene accounts for under half of them, and the cause for the rest is not known. The DNA was the basis for D and trimming; V, J and clone size are from that table. Here the sample has approximately 50,000 clones; 70% to 80% occur a single time. The top ten constitute around 15% of the sample.

CDR1 SGDLS and CDR2 YYNGEE were looked up in the germline V gene. The germline V and J ends show losses of 4 bases and 2 bases respectively, and no gene match explains 4 bases of the junction. CDR3 length: 16 amino acids, cysteine to phenylalanine. Here the CDR3 DNA is all that survives: 48 bases in frame from base 1. The time point tag for this specimen amounts to: pre-treatment sample, taken before nivolumab and TIL therapy. Adults with stage 4 NSCLC were enrolled from late 2017 to January 2020 in a dual-center phase I trial. The samples were obtained from a phase I trial that was single-arm and open-label and tested tumor-infiltrating lymphocyte therapy combined with nivolumab in advanced non-small cell lung cancer. Blood mononuclear cells were isolated from EDTA tubes by Ficoll gradient and were snap-frozen as pellets, and DNA was extracted with a Qiagen mini-prep kit.

This chain is built from TRBV9 and TRBJ2-3, with 13 bases matching TRBD2. The sequence derives from a man in his 70s with non-small cell lung cancer. Sequenced here: blood, sampled at baseline. The nucleotide sequence is TGTGCCAGCAGCACTAGCGGGAGGGGACACACAGATACGCAGTATTTT. It is translated as CASSTSGRGHTDTQYF.